This is a list of T cell receptor beta chains from one sample in a study of long-term antiretroviral therapy in people with HIV. Using immunoSEQ multiplex PCR, the repertoire was profiled, and TCRdb retains in-frame clones only, with some absent. The sample carries about 18,000 clones, 70% to 90% recorded once. Here the sequenced sample was unsorted PBMCs, taken 0.6 years after starting antiretroviral therapy. Receptor source: a woman aged 18-29 years with HIV. The CDR3 runs from the conserved cysteine through the conserved F or W. Fields, in order: V gene, D gene, clone size, J gene, CDR3 protein, CDR3 DNA. A D gene is named only where the DNA matches it firmly. Clone size is given for some rows only: seen once, a few or many times, or a class if the clone is expanded.

TRBV6-6,NA,NA,TRBJ2-1,CASSYFPGVGDNEQFF,TGTGCCAGCAGTTACTTCCCCGGCGTTGGGGACAATGAGCAGTTCTTC
TRBV6-1,NA,once,TRBJ1-5,CASSENGEGQPQHF,TGTGCCAGCAGTGAAAATGGGGAGGGTCAGCCCCAGCATTTT
TRBV4-2,NA,NA,TRBJ1-1,CASSPPFVSLNTEAFF,TGTGCCAGCAGCCCCCCCTTTGTCAGCCTGAACACTGAAGCTTTCTTT
TRBV30,NA,NA,TRBJ1-4,CAWTYGEKLFF,TGTGCCTGGACATACGGGGAAAAACTGTTTTTT
TRBV7-9,NA,NA,TRBJ2-7,CASSPTGYEQYF,TGTGCCAGCAGCCCGACAGGCTACGAGCAGTACTTC
TRBV12-2,NA,NA,TRBJ1-1,CASRFQISGGGMNTEAFF,TGTGCAAGTCGCTTCCAAATTAGTGGGGGCGGAATGAACACTGAAGCTTTCTTT
TRBV7-9,NA,NA,TRBJ1-5,CASSRGGSQPQHF,TGTGCCAGCAGCCGTGGGGGAAGTCAGCCCCAGCATTTT
TRBV6-6,NA,NA,TRBJ1-1,CASSYRPMRTEAFF,TGTGCCAGCAGTTACAGACCCATGAGGACTGAAGCTTTCTTT
TRBV7-2,NA,once,TRBJ2-3,CASSLQGISTDTQYF,TGTGCCAGCAGCTTACAGGGTATTAGCACAGATACGCAGTATTTT
TRBV27,NA,NA,TRBJ2-1,CASSLDRGQAISYNEQFF,TGTGCCAGCAGTTTAGATCGGGGTCAAGCCATCTCTTACAATGAGCAGTTCTTC
TRBV7-2,TRBD2,NA,TRBJ2-1,CASSIGYSGNYNEQFF,TGTGCCAGCAGCATAGGGTACAGCGGGAACTACAATGAGCAGTTCTTC
TRBV14,NA,NA,TRBJ2-7,CASSQGRGPYEQYF,TGTGCCAGCAGCCAAGGTCGGGGGCCTTACGAGCAGTACTTC
TRBV11-3,TRBD2,NA,TRBJ2-2,CASGLAGNTGELFF,TGTGCCAGCGGACTAGCGGGGAACACCGGGGAGCTGTTTTTT
TRBV5-1,TRBD2,NA,TRBJ2-7,CASSRTSSGGYEQYF,TGCGCCAGCAGCCGGACATCTAGCGGGGGTTACGAGCAGTACTTC
TRBV28,NA,few,TRBJ1-5,CASSLRGAQPQHF,TGTGCCAGCAGTTTAAGGGGTGCTCAGCCCCAGCATTTT
TRBV4-2,TRBD2,NA,TRBJ2-1,CASSQVTGTSGGEQFF,TGTGCCAGCAGCCAAGTCACCGGGACTAGTGGAGGTGAGCAGTTCTTC
TRBV7-8,TRBD1,NA,TRBJ1-2,CASSTTGQINYGYTF,TGTGCCAGCAGCACGACGGGACAGATTAACTATGGCTACACCTTC
TRBV28,NA,once,TRBJ2-1,CASSLYTGSIIYNEQFF,TGTGCCAGCAGTTTGTATACCGGGTCAATCATCTACAATGAGCAGTTCTTC
TRBV5-6,TRBD1,once,TRBJ1-2,CASSGTGYGYTF,TGTGCCAGCAGTGGGACAGGCTATGGCTACACCTTC
TRBV7-9,NA,NA,TRBJ1-1,CASSPPTDRIGAFF,TGTGCCAGCAGCCCTCCCACCGACAGGATCGGAGCTTTCTTT
TRBV11-3,TRBD2,NA,TRBJ2-1,CASSSRTSGSYNEQFF,TGTGCCAGCAGCTCGCGGACTAGCGGGAGCTACAATGAGCAGTTCTTC
TRBV6-5,NA,NA,TRBJ1-1,CASSYSREMNTEAFF,TGTGCCAGCAGTTACTCTCGGGAGATGAACACTGAAGCTTTCTTT
TRBV7-9,NA,NA,TRBJ1-4,CASSSTLVKEKLFF,TGTGCCAGCAGTTCGACTTTGGTGAAAGAAAAACTGTTTTTT
TRBV5-4,NA,NA,TRBJ1-3,CASSPDGSSGNTIYF,TGTGCCAGCAGCCCGGACGGAAGCTCTGGAAACACCATATATTTT
TRBV4-3,TRBD2,NA,TRBJ2-7,CASSQDYVAGEGSYEQYF,TGCGCCAGCAGCCAAGATTATGTGGCGGGGGAAGGCTCCTACGAGCAGTACTTC
TRBV6-4,NA,NA,TRBJ1-1,CASRDTDGAGPAFF,TGTGCCAGCAGGGACACCGACGGTGCTGGACCGGCTTTCTTT
TRBV9,NA,few,TRBJ1-2,CASSVESNYVGNYGYTF,TGTGCCAGCAGCGTAGAATCAAATTACGTTGGTAACTATGGCTACACCTTC
TRBV6-5,TRBD1,NA,TRBJ2-7,CASRTTDRPRQYF,TGTGCCAGCAGAACCACGGACAGGCCAAGGCAGTACTTC
TRBV19,NA,few,TRBJ1-5,CASRGWDNQPQHF,TGTGCCAGCAGGGGTTGGGACAATCAGCCCCAGCATTTT
TRBV5-1,TRBD2,NA,TRBJ2-3,CASSLGLAGGRTDTQYF,TGCGCCAGCAGCTTGGGACTAGCGGGGGGGAGGACAGATACGCAGTATTTT
TRBV2,TRBD1,NA,TRBJ1-5,CASSDIMSGGSNQPQHF,TGTGCCAGCAGTGATATAATGTCAGGGGGTAGCAATCAGCCCCAGCATTTT
TRBV5-1,TRBD1,once,TRBJ2-1,CASSVGQASSYNEQFF,TGCGCCAGCAGCGTCGGACAGGCAAGCTCCTACAATGAGCAGTTCTTC
TRBV5-1,TRBD2,NA,TRBJ2-3,CASSLSGTISTDTQYF,TGCGCCAGCAGCTTGTCCGGGACTATCAGCACAGATACGCAGTATTTT
TRBV27,NA,NA,TRBJ1-4,CASSPIQGSDEKLFF,TGTGCCAGCAGTCCGATACAGGGAAGTGATGAAAAACTGTTTTTT
TRBV6-4,NA,NA,TRBJ2-3,CASSRDTDTDTQYF,TGTGCCAGCAGCCGGGACACGGACACAGATACGCAGTATTTT
TRBV27,TRBD1,NA,TRBJ1-2,CASSLYDPGQSNYGYTF,TGTGCCAGCAGTTTATACGACCCGGGACAGAGCAACTATGGCTACACCTTC
TRBV6-5,NA,NA,TRBJ2-7,CASSYSPYEQYF,TGTGCCAGCAGTTACTCGCCCTACGAGCAGTACTTC
TRBV28,TRBD2,NA,TRBJ2-1,CASSLQRTSGRGAYNEQFF,TGTGCCAGCAGCCTCCAACGGACTAGCGGGAGGGGGGCCTACAATGAGCAGTTCTTC
TRBV4-3,NA,NA,TRBJ1-2,CASSQDKGYGYTF,TGCGCCAGCAGCCAAGATAAGGGGTATGGCTACACCTTC
TRBV29-1,NA,NA,TRBJ1-1,CSVAQGNTEAFF,TGCAGCGTTGCACAGGGGAACACTGAAGCTTTCTTT
TRBV29-1,NA,NA,TRBJ2-1,CSVRRGGFNEQFF,TGCAGCGTTCGGAGGGGGGGGTTCAATGAGCAGTTCTTC
TRBV7-2,NA,NA,TRBJ1-6,CASSPFVARDNSPLHF,TGTGCCAGCAGCCCCTTCGTCGCGAGGGATAATTCACCCCTCCACTTT
TRBV5-4,NA,NA,TRBJ1-4,CASSRDAGTNEKLFF,TGTGCCAGCAGCCGGGATGCGGGGACTAATGAAAAACTGTTTTTT
TRBV7-9,NA,NA,TRBJ2-7,CASSRFEGVSYEQYF,TGTGCCAGCAGCCGCTTTGAAGGCGTCTCCTACGAGCAGTACTTC
TRBV27,TRBD1,few,TRBJ2-7,CASSLLGGTGLTYEQYF,TGTGCCAGCAGTTTATTGGGCGGGACAGGCCTCACCTACGAGCAGTACTTC
TRBV6-5,NA,once,TRBJ2-1,CASRRGRNNEQFF,TGTGCCAGTCGTCGGGGAAGGAACAATGAGCAGTTCTTC
TRBV7-9,NA,once,TRBJ2-7,CASSLLSGRREQYF,TGTGCCAGCAGCTTACTCTCAGGGCGGCGCGAGCAGTACTTC
TRBV7-2,TRBD2,large,TRBJ2-7,CASSLGPLAGGSYEQYF,TGTGCCAGCAGCTTAGGGCCACTAGCGGGGGGGAGCTACGAGCAGTACTTC
TRBV27,NA,NA,TRBJ2-3,CASSFQGGESPTDTQYF,TGTGCCAGCAGTTTTCAAGGCGGCGAATCTCCCACAGATACGCAGTATTTT
TRBV18,NA,NA,TRBJ2-5,CASSPTGTLQETQYF,TGTGCCAGCTCACCCACCGGGACGTTACAAGAGACCCAGTACTTC
TRBV6-6,TRBD1,few,TRBJ1-3,CASNPGGTVTGNTIYF,TGTGCCAGCAATCCGGGGGGGACAGTAACTGGAAACACCATATATTTT
TRBV9,TRBD1,NA,TRBJ1-2,CASSATGAANYGYTF,TGTGCCAGCAGCGCCACAGGGGCAGCGAACTATGGCTACACCTTC
TRBV30,NA,NA,TRBJ1-6,CAWTVGQEVSPLHF,TGTGCCTGGACCGTCGGGCAGGAGGTTTCACCCCTCCACTTT